This T cell receptor beta chain was sequenced in a study of blood T cell repertoires in COVID-19 (dated by TCRdb to the early 2020s). The study in broad terms: The collaborator samples originated in the United States, Italy and Spain and spanned the acute and convalescent phases of COVID-19. The material from the prospective study consisted of cDNA or gDNA derived from T cells, B-cell-depleted T cells, or PBMCs. Nearly every sample came with metadata listing a de-identified subject ID, COVID-19 status, age in years and sex. Deeply sampled blood TCRbeta repertoires from subjects exposed to, actively infected with, or recovered from COVID-19 were included in the dataset. The repertoires were made available in a free public database intended to serve as a resource for research on the immune response to SARS-CoV-2. Where available, HLA class I and class II types were taken from metadata supplied by the sample provider and were not determined by assay-based typing. The samples were drawn from the first 160 participants of the ongoing ImmuneRACE study and from 1,254 subjects provided by 6 global collaborators. General conclusions and limits of the study: The amount of clinical and demographic metadata varied by source and participant and was provided uncurated.

There are 14 amino acids in the CDR3, from cysteine to phenylalanine inclusive. The sequence is cut down to CDR3 DNA, 42 bases in frame from base 1. CDR1 is given as LGHDT and CDR2 as YNNKEL, both from the germline V gene (reference sequence). V and J are truncated by 5 bases and 1 base respectively, leaving an intervening sequence of 11 bases. The collaborating institutions used their own protocols to collect whole blood in K2EDTA tubes. For TCRbeta analysis, collaborator samples were shipped as frozen whole blood, as isolated PBMCs, or as DNA extracted from either sample type. Turning to this clone: It lacks a known antigen. No much larger clonotype is one base removed from it; base qualities were not supplied.

The immunoSEQ Assay, a bias-controlled multiplex PCR, was used to amplify TCRbeta CDR3 regions from genomic DNA. Regarding the original processing steps: Within the assay, amplification of reference gene primers was used to estimate how many nucleated cells each sample contained. To quantify the absolute abundance of each unique TCRbeta CDR3 rearrangement, sequence reads were collapsed and filtered. Productive Simpson clonality was computed per sample as the square root of Simpson's diversity index over productive rearrangements. TCRdb holds this immuneACCESS table with in-frame rearrangements only. Some clones are missing; in checked studies, unresolved V genes explain under half, and the rest has no known cause. V and J calls and clone size are copied from that table; D and trimming were computed from the DNA. For this sample the table gives about 58,000 clones, of which about 88% were detected only once. The ten largest clones add up to approximately 7% of the sample.

The rearrangement joined TRBV3-1 (or the pseudogene TRBV3-2) to TRBJ1-1; the D segment cannot be called with confidence. This TCR was recovered from a human donor with active COVID-19. The donor label of this sample is uncertain. The material sequenced was peripheral blood. CDR3 protein: CASSEPGRNTEAFF. Here is the DNA: TGTGCCAGCAGCGAGCCGGGAAGGAACACTGAAGCTTTCTTT.